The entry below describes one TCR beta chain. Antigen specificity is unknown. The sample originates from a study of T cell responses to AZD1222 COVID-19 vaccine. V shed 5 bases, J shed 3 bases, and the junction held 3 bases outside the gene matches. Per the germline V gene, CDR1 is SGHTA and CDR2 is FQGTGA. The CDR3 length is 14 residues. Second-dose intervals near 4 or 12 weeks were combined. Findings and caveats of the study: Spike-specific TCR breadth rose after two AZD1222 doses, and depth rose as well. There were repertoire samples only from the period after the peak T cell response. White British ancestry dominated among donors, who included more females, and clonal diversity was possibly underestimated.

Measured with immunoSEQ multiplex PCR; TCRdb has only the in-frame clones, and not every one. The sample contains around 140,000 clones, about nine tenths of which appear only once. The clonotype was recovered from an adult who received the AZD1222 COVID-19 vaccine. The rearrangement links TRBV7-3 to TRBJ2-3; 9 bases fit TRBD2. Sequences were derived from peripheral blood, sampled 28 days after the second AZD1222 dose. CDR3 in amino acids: CASSPGLATDTQYF. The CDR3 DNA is TGTGCCAGCAGCCCCGGACTAGCGACAGATACGCAGTATTTT.